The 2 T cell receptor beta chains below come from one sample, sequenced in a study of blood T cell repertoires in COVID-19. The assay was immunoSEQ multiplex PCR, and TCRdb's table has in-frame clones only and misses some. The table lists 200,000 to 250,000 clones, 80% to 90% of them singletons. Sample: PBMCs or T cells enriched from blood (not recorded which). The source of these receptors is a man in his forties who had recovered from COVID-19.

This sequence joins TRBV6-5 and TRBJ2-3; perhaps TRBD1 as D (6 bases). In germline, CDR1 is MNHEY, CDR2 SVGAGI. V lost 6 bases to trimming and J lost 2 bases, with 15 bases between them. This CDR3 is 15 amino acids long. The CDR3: CASSLHREITDTQYF. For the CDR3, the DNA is TGTGCCAGCAGCCTACACAGGGAGATCACAGATACGCAGTATTTT.

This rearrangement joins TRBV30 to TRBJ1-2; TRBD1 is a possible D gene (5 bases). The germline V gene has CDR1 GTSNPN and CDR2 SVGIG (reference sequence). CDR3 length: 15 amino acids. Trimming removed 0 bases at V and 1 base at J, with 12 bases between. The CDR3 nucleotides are TGTGCCTGGAGTGTACAGGCAGGTGTTAACTATGGCTACACCTTC. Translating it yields CAWSVQAGVNYGYTF.